The 23 T cell receptor beta chains in this list originate from one sample, sequenced in a study of beta chain features in type 1 diabetes. What was sequenced were expressed TCRB transcripts, since all of the isolated RNA had been reverse transcribed. Clones were sequenced by immunoSEQ multiplex PCR, and TCRdb holds only the in-frame ones, with some missing. The sample includes hundreds of thousands of clones, approximately 10% of them seen just once. Sequencing was done on a sample of naive CD4+ T cells from blood. The receptors shown here come from a woman in her thirties in good health.

The chain joins TRBV25-1 to TRBJ1-5; tentatively, D is TRBD1 (5 bases). This CDR3 region has 15 residues. CDR1 is MGHDK, CDR2 SYGVNS, per germline. Trimming took off 3 bases at V and 2 bases at J, with 11 bases between the two ends. Here the CDR3 reads CASSDSGGGNQPQHF. The CDR3 DNA is TGTGCCAGCAGTGATAGCGGGGGTGGCAATCAGCCCCAGCATTTT.

The CDR3: CASSYSRAPNEKLFF. The CDR3 nucleotides read TGTGCCAGCAGTTACTCGAGGGCGCCTAATGAAAAACTGTTTTTT. This chain links TRBV6-5 with TRBJ1-4; D is unclear. The CDR3 sequence is 15 residues long. In germline, CDR1 is MNHEY, CDR2 SVGAGI. Trimming shortened V by 0 bases and J by 3 bases, and 8 bases separated the two germline ends.

A few counts support this clone. This chain links TRBV7-9 with TRBJ2-5; unclear D gene. The CDR3 covers 14 residues. Germline V lookup: CDR1 SEHNR, CDR2 FQNEAQ (reference sequence). Between the trimmed V and J ends, which lost 1 base and 5 bases, there was a span of 11 bases. This CDR3 reads CASSLDPHAETQYF. The CDR3 DNA reads TGTGCCAGCAGCTTAGACCCTCACGCGGAGACCCAGTACTTC.

V usage is TRBV7-9 and J usage is TRBJ2-3, with D tentatively TRBD2 (6 bases). Germline V lookup: CDR1 SEHNR, CDR2 FQNEAQ (reference sequence). V lost 5 bases, J lost 1 base, and 13 bases lay in between. The CDR3 contains 15 residues. The CDR3 DNA follows: TGTGCCAGCAGCGACTCCGGGACTCGCACAGATACGCAGTATTTT. Translation gives CASSDSGTRTDTQYF.

This chain uses TRBV5-4 with TRBJ1-1; 11 bases agree with TRBD1. V was pared by 4 bases and J by 4 bases, with 6 bases of the junction left unmatched. The germline V gene has CDR1 SGHNT and CDR2 YYREEE (reference sequence). CDR3 length equals 15 residues. For the CDR3, the DNA is TGTGCCAGCAGCCCGGGAGGGACAGGGGGCACTGAAGCTTTCTTT. It specifies CASSPGGTGGTEAFF.

In the case of this clone: The sample contains more than one DNA sequence encoding this CDR3. The chain links TRBV18 to TRBJ2-2, with TRBD2 matching over 11 bases. Germline V gives CDR1 KGHSH, CDR2 LQKENI. This CDR3 comprises 15 residues. V lost 6 bases to trimming and J lost 5 bases; unmatched junction nucleotides: 5. The CDR3 DNA is TGTGCCAGCTCCCCGGGACTAGCGGATACCGGGGAGCTGTTTTTT. Encoded protein: CASSPGLADTGELFF.

The chain combines TRBV27 with TRBJ1-1; TRBD1 is a possible D gene (6 bases). Deletions cut 6 bases from V and 0 bases from J, with 11 bases between. The CDR3 is 14 residues long. Germline CDR1 and CDR2: MNHEY and SMNVEV (reference sequence). CDR3 in DNA: TGTGCCAGCAGCGCGGACAGAGTGAACACTGAAGCTTTCTTT. Amino acids: CASSADRVNTEAFF.

A few counts support this clone. The chain combines TRBV5-4 with TRBJ2-7; 8 bases align to TRBD2. CDR1 and CDR2 (germline): SGHNT, YYREEE (reference sequence). CDR3 length equals 16 residues. V was clipped by 0 bases and J by 5 bases; unmatched bases: 10. The CDR3 is CASSLGGAAGDHEQYF. The CDR3 coding sequence is TGTGCCAGCAGCTTGGGTGGTGCAGCGGGAGACCACGAGCAGTACTTC.

The sample holds a few counts of this clone. This chain joins TRBV28 and TRBJ1-2, with D possibly matching TRBD1 (5 bases). CDR3 length equals 14 residues. From germline, CDR1 is MDHEN and CDR2 SYDVKM. V lost 6 bases and J lost 0, with 11 bases in between. Written as DNA, the CDR3 is TGTGCCAGCAGGCCGAGGACACCTAACTATGGCTACACCTTC. Protein: CASRPRTPNYGYTF.

The chain carries TRBV25-1 and TRBJ1-2; D might be TRBD1 (5 bases). CDR1 MGHDK and CDR2 SYGVNS come from the germline V gene. The CDR3 runs 13 residues. V lost 2 bases to trimming and J lost 5 bases, with 9 bases between them. The CDR3 DNA follows: TGTGCCAGCAGTGAAGGGGGGATATATGGCTACACCTTC. This gives the protein CASSEGGIYGYTF.

The V call is TRBV7-9, the J call TRBJ2-1; 8 positions match TRBD2. Germline assignment: CDR1 SEHNR and CDR2 FQNEAQ (reference sequence). The CDR3 extends over 12 amino acids. V shed 6 bases, J shed 10 bases, and the junction held 5 bases outside the gene matches. The CDR3: CASSFSGIEQFF. CDR3 bases: TGTGCCAGCAGTTTTAGCGGGATAGAGCAGTTCTTC.

There are a few counts of this clone. The rearrangement joins TRBV4-3 to TRBJ2-2; 7 bases fit TRBD1. The CDR3 is 15 amino acids. CDR1 and CDR2 (germline): LGHNA, YSLEER. V was clipped by 5 bases and J by 3 bases; unmatched bases: 6. The CDR3 bases are TGCGCCAGCAGCGCCCTCGACAGGGACACCGGGGAGCTGTTTTTT. The encoded protein is CASSALDRDTGELFF.

This chain connects TRBV6-1 to TRBJ2-7; 8 nucleotides agree with TRBD1. The CDR3 length is 15 residues. V shed 1 base, J shed 3 bases, and the junction held 5 bases outside the gene matches. Germline loops: CDR1 MNHNS, CDR2 SASEGT. DNA of the CDR3: TGTGCCAGCAGTGAAGGACAGGGGATTATCTACGAGCAGTACTTC. This gives the protein CASSEGQGIIYEQYF.

Only a few counts were recorded for this clone. The genes are TRBV28 and TRBJ1-5; D is uncertain. The germline CDR1 and CDR2 sequences are MDHEN and SYDVKM. The V and J ends lost 3 bases and 2 bases respectively, with 20 bases between them. CDR3 size: 18 residues. CDR3 DNA sequence: TGTGCCAGCAGTTTGGTGCGATCAAGATACGGAGGCAATCAGCCCCAGCATTTT. Translating it yields CASSLVRSRYGGNQPQHF.

The chain uses TRBV6-4 and TRBJ1-2; D is perhaps TRBD1 (6 bases). V lost 5 bases and J lost 4, with 17 bases in between. There are 15 residues in the CDR3. CDR1 MRHNA and CDR2 SNTAGT come from the germline V gene. Written as DNA, the CDR3 is TGTGCCAGCAGTTTACAGGGAAGTGGGGTCTATGGCTACACCTTC. This sequence encodes CASSLQGSGVYGYTF.

This clone was seen a few times. This chain connects TRBV28 to TRBJ2-7; perhaps TRBD1 as D (6 bases). The V and J ends lost 6 bases and 2 bases respectively, with 14 bases between them. CDR1 MDHEN and CDR2 SYDVKM come from the germline V gene. The CDR3 is 14 residues long. CDR3 loop: CASSRDTITYEQYF. CDR3 bases: TGTGCCAGCAGCAGGGACACCATTACCTACGAGCAGTACTTC.

This clone was seen more than once but under ten times. This rearrangement joins TRBV5-8 to TRBJ1-1; no clear D gene. Germline V gene sequence: CDR1 SGHTS, CDR2 YDEGEE. The CDR3 sequence is 15 residues long. V shed 1 base and J shed 4 bases, with 14 bases lying between them. The CDR3 spells CASSLLRERGTEAFF. In DNA form, the CDR3 reads TGTGCCAGCAGCTTGCTCCGGGAGCGGGGCACTGAAGCTTTCTTT.

The chain employs TRBV15 and TRBJ1-5, with TRBD1 identical over 7 bases. The CDR3 covers 17 residues. V lost 2 bases to trimming and J lost 6 bases; unmatched junction nucleotides: 13. Germline CDR1 is LNHNV and CDR2 is YYDKDF (reference sequence). In nucleotides, the CDR3 is TGTGCCACCAGCAGAAATCGGGAAGGCAGGGGGAGTCAGCCCCAGCATTTT. Translating it yields CATSRNREGRGSQPQHF.

This clone came up a few times. The chain couples TRBV28 to TRBJ1-2; tentatively, D is TRBD1 (5 bases). V dropped 3 bases and J dropped 6 bases, with 14 bases sitting between them. The germline gives CDR1 MDHEN, CDR2 SYDVKM. This CDR3 has 14 amino acids. CDR3 bases: TGTGCCAGCAGTTTCCTATATGGGGCGCATGGCTACACCTTC. It specifies CASSFLYGAHGYTF.

This clone was seen a handful of times. CDR3 DNA sequence: TGTGCCACCAGGGGCAGGGGCCGCCGTAATGAGCAGTTCTTC. It codes for CATRGRGRRNEQFF. The V call is TRBV28, the J call TRBJ2-1; D might be TRBD1 (6 bases). From germline, CDR1 is MDHEN and CDR2 SYDVKM. The CDR3 extends over 14 amino acids. V dropped 10 bases and J dropped 7 bases, with 20 bases sitting between them.

This clone was observed a handful of times. This chain links TRBV10-3 with TRBJ1-1; D is ambiguous. From germline, CDR1 is ENHRY and CDR2 SYGVKD. V was shortened by 4 bases and J by 0 bases, with 15 bases between the two germline ends. The CDR3 loop spans 16 amino acids. Written as DNA, the CDR3 is TGTGCCATCAGTGGAGGGCGGCCGGGCCTGAACACTGAAGCTTTCTTT. It is translated as CAISGGRPGLNTEAFF.

The chain couples TRBV5-1 to TRBJ2-2, with TRBD2 as a possible D gene (6 bases). The germline V gene has CDR1 SGHRS and CDR2 YFSETQ. V was cut by 3 bases and J by 4 bases, with 10 bases left in between. The length of the CDR3 is 14 residues. This CDR3 is CASSWGEATGELFF. The DNA for the CDR3 is TGCGCCAGCAGCTGGGGGGAGGCCACCGGGGAGCTGTTTTTT.

The chain employs TRBV4-1 and TRBJ1-5, with a possible D match to TRBD1 (5 bases). This CDR3 comprises 14 residues. Trimming cost V 2 bases and J 6 bases, with 11 bases left between them. Germline CDR1 and CDR2: MGHRA and YSYEKL. The CDR3 sequence: CASSQTSGLQPQHF. CDR3 nucleotide sequence: TGCGCCAGCAGCCAAACGTCAGGGCTTCAGCCCCAGCATTTT.